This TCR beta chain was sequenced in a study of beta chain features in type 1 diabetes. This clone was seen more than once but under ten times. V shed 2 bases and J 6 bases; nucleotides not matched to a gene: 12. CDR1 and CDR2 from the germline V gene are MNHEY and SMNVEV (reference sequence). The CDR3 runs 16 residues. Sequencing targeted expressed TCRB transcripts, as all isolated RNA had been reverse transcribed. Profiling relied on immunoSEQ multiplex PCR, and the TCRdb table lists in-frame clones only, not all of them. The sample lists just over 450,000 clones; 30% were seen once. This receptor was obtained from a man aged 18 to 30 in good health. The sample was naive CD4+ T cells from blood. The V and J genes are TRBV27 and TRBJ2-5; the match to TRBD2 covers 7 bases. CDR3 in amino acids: CASSLAREGLAKTQYF. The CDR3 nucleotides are TGTGCCAGCAGTTTAGCCAGGGAGGGACTCGCGAAGACCCAGTACTTC.